These 17 T cell receptor beta chains came from one sample sequenced in a study of cytomegalovirus exposure and HLA in healthy donors. Use of 60 Vbeta and 13 Jbeta primers characterized the PCR. Only in-frame clones appear in the TCRdb table, and some are missing; sequencing was by immunoSEQ multiplex PCR. The data show about 250,000 clones, approximately 85% seen once. Sequences were obtained from PBMCs. The receptors derive from a girl aged 2 to 9 in good health and CMV-seronegative.

This clone was picked up one time. This rearrangement joins TRBV5-6 to TRBJ2-5; 7 nucleotides agree with TRBD2. The ends lost 5 bases at V and 0 bases at J; junction bases unmatched: 10. Looked up from germline, CDR1 is SGHDT and CDR2 is YYEEEE. The CDR3 is 16 amino acids. CDR3 nucleotide sequence: TGTGCCAGCAGTCACTGGTACGGGGGGAACCAAGAGACCCAGTACTTC. It is translated as CASSHWYGGNQETQYF. Full variable domain (outside the CDR3, taken from reference TRBV5-6 and TRBJ2-5): DAGVTQSPTHLIKTRGQQVTLRCSPKSGHDTVSWYQQALGQGPQFIFQYYEEEERQRGNFPDRFSGHQFPNYSSELNVNALLLGDSALYLCASSHWYGGNQETQYFGPGTRLLVL.

The rearrangement uses TRBV6-1 and TRBJ2-5, with D tentatively TRBD2 (6 bases). The V gene lost 0 bases and the J gene lost 2 bases, with 13 bases spanning the gap. The CDR3 extends over 16 amino acids. CDR1 is MNHNS and CDR2 is SASEGT in the germline V gene. CDR3 DNA sequence: TGTGCCAGCAGTGAAGCTGGGGGTAGCGGACAAGAGACCCAGTACTTC. Protein sequence: CASSEAGGSGQETQYF.

The chain links TRBV11-2 to TRBJ2-5; D perhaps matches TRBD2 (6 bases). This CDR3 is 13 amino acids long. V was trimmed by 5 bases and J by 3 bases, leaving 10 bases between them. The germline V gene has CDR1 SGHAT and CDR2 FQNNGV. CDR3 bases: TGTGCCAGCAGCCGGGGGAGCGAAGAGACCCAGTACTTC. It encodes CASSRGSEETQYF.

The J gene is TRBJ1-5, the V gene TRBV4-1; a possible D gene is TRBD1 (5 bases). The germline CDR1 and CDR2 sequences are MGHRA and YSYEKL. This CDR3 region has 14 residues. Trimming removed 1 base from V and 5 bases from J, with 9 bases in between. In DNA, the CDR3 is TGCGCCAGCAGCCAAGTAGGGGCGTATCAGCCCCAGCATTTT. Translating gives CASSQVGAYQPQHF.

The J gene is TRBJ2-7, the V gene TRBV7-2, with 8 bases fitting TRBD2. Per germline, CDR1 SGHTA and CDR2 FQGNSA. The CDR3 has 14 residues. J gave up 4 bases and V 5 bases, and 7 bases lay outside the gene matches. CDR3 amino acids: CASSEGLVRYEQYF. Written as DNA, the CDR3 is TGTGCCAGCAGCGAGGGACTAGTGCGATACGAGCAGTACTTC. Full variable domain (missing parts from reference TRBV7-2 and TRBJ2-7): GAGVSQSPSNKVTEKGKDVELRCDPISGHTALYWYRQSLGQGLEFLIYFQGNSAPDKSGLPSDRFSAERTGGSVSTLTIQRTQQEDSAVYLCASSEGLVRYEQYFGPGTRLTVT.

The chain combines TRBV10-2 with TRBJ2-7, with D hard to call. The CDR3 extends over 14 amino acids. Germline CDR1 and CDR2: WSHSY and SAAADI. The V end lost 8 bases, the J end lost 3 bases, and 17 bases lay between the germline ends. Written as DNA, the CDR3 is TGCGCCAGCCTGAAAGATTCCCCAGACTACGAGCAGTACTTC. This translates into CASLKDSPDYEQYF.

Note on this clone: A junction end diverges from the germline sequence, so it may reflect a read error. CDR3 loop: CSSSSRMTGNTEAFF. The CDR3 nucleotides are TGTTCCAGCAGCTCCAGAATGACAGGGAACACTGAAGCTTTCTTT. The chain employs TRBV7-9 and TRBJ1-1; a possible D gene is TRBD1 (6 bases). Germline CDR1 is SEHNR and CDR2 is FQNEAQ (reference sequence). The CDR3 contains 15 residues. Full variable domain (missing parts from reference TRBV7-9 and TRBJ1-1): DTGVSQNPRHKITKRGQNVTFRCDPISEHNRLYWYRQTLGQGPEFLTYFQNEAQLEKSRLLSDRFSAERPKGSFSTLEIQRTEQGDSAMYLCSSSSRMTGNTEAFFGQGTRLTVV.

The rearrangement uses TRBV10-3 and TRBJ2-3; 11 bases are shared with TRBD2. The length of the CDR3 is 17 residues. J lost 5 bases, V lost 0 bases, and 7 bases had no gene match. Germline V gene data show CDR1 as ENHRY and CDR2 as SYGVKD. The CDR3 region is CAISESKASGRRDTQYF. As DNA, the CDR3 is TGTGCCATCAGTGAGTCGAAGGCTAGCGGGAGGAGAGATACGCAGTATTTT.

This chain links TRBV11-3 with TRBJ1-5, with D unclear. The V end lost 7 bases, the J end lost 2 bases, and 9 bases lay between the germline ends. The CDR3 is 13 residues long. Germline V gene sequence: CDR1 SGHNT, CDR2 YENEEA. The CDR3 nucleotides are TGTGCCAGCATGGAGATAGGCAATCAGCCCCAGCATTTT. As protein: CASMEIGNQPQHF.

The rearrangement joins TRBV2 to TRBJ1-2; 8 bases fit TRBD1. V lost 8 bases and J lost 8; bases outside the gene matches: 7. The germline gives CDR1 SNHLY, CDR2 FYNNEI. CDR3 length: 12 amino acids. As DNA, the CDR3 is TGTGCCAGCCTAGACAGGGGTAGGGGCTACACCTTC. Amino acid sequence: CASLDRGRGYTF.

The chain is built from TRBV5-1 and TRBJ2-7; 11 positions agree with TRBD2. Germline V gene sequence: CDR1 SGHRS, CDR2 YFSETQ. V lost 4 bases, J lost 3 bases, and 6 bases stayed unmatched. This CDR3 is built from 15 residues. CDR3 residues: CASSPRLAGNYEQYF. In DNA form, the CDR3 reads TGCGCCAGCAGCCCTCGACTAGCGGGGAACTACGAGCAGTACTTC.

The chain has TRBV6-5 and TRBJ1-1, with D tentatively TRBD1 (6 bases). Per germline, CDR1 MNHEY and CDR2 SVGAGI. The CDR3 is 10 residues long. Trimming removed 8 bases from V and 5 bases from J, with 6 bases in between. CDR3 bases: TGTGCCAGCGGACAGACTGAAGCTTTCTTT. It translates to CASGQTEAFF.

This clone was detected a few times. The V and J genes are TRBV2 and TRBJ1-2, with 7 bases fitting TRBD1. Trimming removed 4 bases from V and 4 bases from J; junction bases left unmatched: 0. The germline V gene encodes CDR1 SNHLY and CDR2 FYNNEI. There are 12 residues in the CDR3. CDR3 sequence: CASSGQGYGYTF. The CDR3 nucleotides are TGTGCCAGCAGTGGACAGGGCTATGGCTACACCTTC.

The J gene is TRBJ2-7, the V gene TRBV7-2; 13 bases agree with TRBD2. The CDR3 is made up of 14 amino acids. The germline V gene has CDR1 SGHTA and CDR2 FQGNSA. Germline trimming cut 6 bases from V and 6 bases from J; bases unmatched to any gene: 5. CDR3 loop: CASSSGTSGTEQYF. The CDR3 DNA reads TGTGCCAGCAGTTCCGGGACTAGCGGGACCGAGCAGTACTTC.

The chain couples TRBV19 to TRBJ1-6, with 7 bases that match TRBD1. The J segment lost 8 bases and the V segment lost 4 bases, leaving 14 bases of the junction unmatched. The CDR3 is 17 amino acids. Germline V gives CDR1 LNHDA, CDR2 SQIVND (reference sequence). CDR3 in DNA: TGTGCCAGTAGTACCCTGACAGGGCAAAATCGAGATTCACCCCTCCACTTT. Translated, it gives CASSTLTGQNRDSPLHF.

The chain is built from TRBV19 and TRBJ2-7; TRBD1 matches 8 bases. After removal of 2 bases from V and 5 bases from J, the junction contained 8 bases not matched to a gene. CDR3 length equals 15 residues. Germline V gene sequence: CDR1 LNHDA, CDR2 SQIVND (reference sequence). Here the CDR3 reads CASSIPTGGRNEQYF. In nucleotides, the CDR3 is TGTGCCAGTAGTATACCCACAGGGGGAAGGAACGAGCAGTACTTC.

The CDR3 DNA follows: TGCGCCAGCAGCTTGGCCGGGGAGGGGGAGACCCAGTACTTC. Encoded protein: CASSLAGEGETQYF. The chain employs TRBV5-1 and TRBJ2-5, with 7 bases matching TRBD2. This CDR3 region has 14 residues. The V gene end was trimmed by 0 bases and the J gene end by 5 bases; junction bases not matched to a gene: 4. CDR1 is SGHRS and CDR2 is YFSETQ in the germline V gene.